The rows below give T cell receptor beta chains drawn from one sample of a study of shared T cell receptors in the human thymus. Generated by immunoSEQ multiplex PCR, the TCRdb table keeps only in-frame clones and is missing some. The sample lists hundreds of thousands of clones, about 90% occurring once. The data also belong to a second study, concerning human thymus T cells.

The sequenced sample was thymocytes. Receptor source: a boy in the first two years of life with a congenital heart defect. Both conserved end residues are part of each CDR3. The order of the fields is V gene, J gene, D gene, clone size, CDR3 protein, CDR3 DNA. A D gene is named only where the DNA matches it firmly. Only part of the rows carry a size: once, few, many, or a class if the clone is expanded.

v_call: TRBV30
j_call: TRBJ1-3
d_call: .
clone_size: .
cdr3_aa: CAWSVDSGNTIYF
cdr3_nt: TGTGCCTGGAGCGTGGACAGTGGAAACACCATATATTTT

v_call: TRBV4-1
j_call: TRBJ2-7
d_call: TRBD2
clone_size: .
cdr3_aa: CASSVSVAGVDEQYF
cdr3_nt: TGCGCCAGCAGTGTGTCCGTAGCGGGTGTCGACGAGCAGTACTTC

v_call: TRBV28
j_call: TRBJ2-7
d_call: TRBD1
clone_size: .
cdr3_aa: CASSLGGQGGSEQYF
cdr3_nt: TGTGCCAGCAGTTTAGGTGGACAGGGCGGCAGCGAGCAGTACTTC

v_call: TRBV2
j_call: TRBJ1-6
d_call: .
clone_size: .
cdr3_aa: CASSGGHHQGSYNSPLHF
cdr3_nt: TGTGCCAGCAGTGGAGGACACCACCAGGGCTCCTATAATTCACCCCTCCACTTT

v_call: TRBV25-1
j_call: TRBJ2-3
d_call: .
clone_size: .
cdr3_aa: CASSEPVADTQYF
cdr3_nt: TGTGCCAGCAGTGAACCGGTGGCAGATACGCAGTATTTT

v_call: TRBV4-1
j_call: TRBJ2-5
d_call: TRBD2
clone_size: once
cdr3_aa: CASSQERVAGVPGTQYF
cdr3_nt: TGCGCCAGCAGCCAAGAAAGGGTTGCGGGGGTCCCCGGGACCCAGTACTTC

v_call: TRBV5-1
j_call: TRBJ1-2
d_call: .
clone_size: .
cdr3_aa: CASSLGPRGTAYGYTF
cdr3_nt: TGCGCCAGCAGCTTGGGCCCCCGGGGGACGGCATATGGCTACACCTTC

v_call: TRBV5-1
j_call: TRBJ1-2
d_call: .
clone_size: few
cdr3_aa: CASSIRHDYGYTF
cdr3_nt: TGCGCCAGCAGCATCCGACATGACTATGGCTACACCTTC

v_call: TRBV30
j_call: TRBJ1-3
d_call: TRBD1
clone_size: .
cdr3_aa: CALKAGTGNTIYF
cdr3_nt: TGTGCCTTGAAGGCCGGGACAGGGAACACCATATATTTT

v_call: TRBV5-4
j_call: TRBJ2-5
d_call: TRBD2
clone_size: .
cdr3_aa: CASSRGGPVETQYF
cdr3_nt: TGTGCCAGCAGCCGCGGGGGGCCTGTGGAGACCCAGTACTTC

v_call: TRBV2
j_call: TRBJ1-4
d_call: .
clone_size: few
cdr3_aa: CASSVGQNEKLFF
cdr3_nt: TGTGCCAGCAGTGTGGGCCAGAATGAAAAACTGTTTTTT

v_call: TRBV14
j_call: TRBJ1-3
d_call: TRBD1
clone_size: .
cdr3_aa: CASSQDPGTGGNTIYF
cdr3_nt: TGTGCCAGCAGCCAAGATCCGGGGACAGGTGGAAACACCATATATTTT

v_call: TRBV29-1
j_call: TRBJ1-1
d_call: .
clone_size: .
cdr3_aa: CSVGEMTGNNTEAFF
cdr3_nt: TGCAGCGTTGGAGAAATGACGGGGAACAACACTGAAGCTTTCTTT

v_call: TRBV29-1
j_call: TRBJ1-2
d_call: TRBD1
clone_size: .
cdr3_aa: CSVARQGNYGYTF
cdr3_nt: TGCAGCGTTGCGAGACAGGGAAACTATGGCTACACCTTC

v_call: TRBV15
j_call: TRBJ1-5
d_call: .
clone_size: few
cdr3_aa: CATSRDKLKPQHF
cdr3_nt: TGTGCCACCAGCAGAGATAAGCTCAAGCCCCAGCATTTT

v_call: TRBV30
j_call: TRBJ2-1
d_call: .
clone_size: .
cdr3_aa: CAWSVYGGTHYNEQFF
cdr3_nt: TGTGCCTGGAGTGTATACGGGGGGACACACTACAATGAGCAGTTCTTC

v_call: TRBV30
j_call: TRBJ2-3
d_call: TRBD2
clone_size: .
cdr3_aa: CAWRSSGGATDTQYF
cdr3_nt: TGTGCCTGGAGAAGCAGCGGGGGGGCCACAGATACGCAGTATTTT

v_call: TRBV4-3
j_call: TRBJ2-3
d_call: .
clone_size: .
cdr3_aa: CASSQDAGTSTDTQYF
cdr3_nt: TGCGCCAGCAGCCAAGATGCGGGGACTAGCACAGATACGCAGTATTTT

v_call: TRBV10-3
j_call: TRBJ2-3
d_call: .
clone_size: .
cdr3_aa: CATKLGCTDTQYF
cdr3_nt: TGTGCCACGAAACTAGGGTGCACAGATACGCAGTATTTT

v_call: TRBV19
j_call: TRBJ1-1
d_call: .
clone_size: .
cdr3_aa: CATQRGQGDETEAFF
cdr3_nt: TGTGCCACCCAACGGGGACAAGGGGATGAAACTGAAGCTTTCTTT

v_call: TRBV15
j_call: TRBJ1-3
d_call: TRBD1
clone_size: .
cdr3_aa: CATSRRDRSRTGNTIYF
cdr3_nt: TGTGCCACCAGCAGACGGGACAGGAGCCGAACTGGAAACACCATATATTTT

v_call: TRBV5-6
j_call: TRBJ1-3
d_call: .
clone_size: .
cdr3_aa: CASSFPGSGNTIYF
cdr3_nt: TGTGCCAGCAGCTTCCCAGGGTCTGGAAACACCATATATTTT

v_call: TRBV6-1
j_call: TRBJ2-1
d_call: TRBD1
clone_size: .
cdr3_aa: CASSEGRVWGQANNEQFF
cdr3_nt: TGTGCCAGCAGTGAAGGGCGAGTTTGGGGACAGGCGAACAATGAGCAGTTCTTC

v_call: TRBV19
j_call: TRBJ1-5
d_call: .
clone_size: .
cdr3_aa: CASSISGQGKGQPQHF
cdr3_nt: TGTGCCAGTAGTATTAGTGGGCAGGGTAAAGGTCAGCCCCAGCATTTT

v_call: TRBV4-3
j_call: TRBJ2-7
d_call: .
clone_size: few
cdr3_aa: CASSQEGDYAYEQYF
cdr3_nt: TGCGCCAGCAGCCAAGAGGGAGACTACGCCTACGAGCAGTACTTC

v_call: TRBV15
j_call: TRBJ2-7
d_call: TRBD1
clone_size: .
cdr3_aa: CATSRDRVKRYEQYF
cdr3_nt: TGTGCCACCAGCAGGGACAGGGTCAAACGGTACGAGCAGTACTTC

v_call: TRBV5-6
j_call: TRBJ1-2
d_call: TRBD1
clone_size: .
cdr3_aa: CASSPEGGQGGGYTF
cdr3_nt: TGTGCCAGCAGCCCCGAGGGTGGGCAGGGGGGTGGCTACACCTTC

v_call: TRBV6-5
j_call: TRBJ2-1
d_call: .
clone_size: .
cdr3_aa: CASSIYRAYNEQFF
cdr3_nt: TGTGCCAGCAGTATCTATCGAGCCTACAATGAGCAGTTCTTC

v_call: TRBV11-2
j_call: TRBJ2-7
d_call: .
clone_size: .
cdr3_aa: CASSFRVEGNDEQYF
cdr3_nt: TGTGCCAGCAGCTTCAGGGTGGAGGGGAACGACGAGCAGTACTTC

v_call: TRBV5-1
j_call: TRBJ2-7
d_call: TRBD2
clone_size: .
cdr3_aa: CASSLVLAGAEQYF
cdr3_nt: TGCGCCAGCAGCTTGGTCCTAGCGGGAGCGGAGCAGTACTTC

v_call: TRBV4-1
j_call: TRBJ1-4
d_call: TRBD1
clone_size: .
cdr3_aa: CASSPGQAISNEKLFF
cdr3_nt: TGCGCCAGCAGCCCGGGACAGGCCATATCTAATGAAAAACTGTTTTTT

v_call: TRBV28
j_call: TRBJ1-4
d_call: .
clone_size: few
cdr3_aa: CASRNQQEFNEITTFLEKLFF
cdr3_nt: TGTGCCAGCAGGAACCAACAGGAATTTAACGAGATAACGACCTTTCTAGAAAAACTGTTTTTT

v_call: TRBV29-1
j_call: TRBJ2-1
d_call: TRBD2
clone_size: few
cdr3_aa: CAGGAGRGNEQFF
cdr3_nt: TGCGCTGGGGGAGCGGGACGAGGCAATGAGCAGTTCTTC

v_call: TRBV2
j_call: TRBJ1-2
d_call: TRBD1
clone_size: .
cdr3_aa: CACSGTARFVSGYTF
cdr3_nt: TGTGCCTGCTCCGGGACAGCGCGGTTCGTGAGTGGCTACACCTTC

v_call: TRBV7-9
j_call: TRBJ2-3
d_call: TRBD2
clone_size: .
cdr3_aa: CASSPGGADTQYF
cdr3_nt: TGTGCCAGCAGCCCCGGGGGGGCAGATACGCAGTATTTT

v_call: TRBV5-4
j_call: TRBJ2-6
d_call: TRBD1
clone_size: .
cdr3_aa: CASSLDRGYQPHSGANVLTF
cdr3_nt: TGTGCCAGCAGTCTGGACAGGGGATACCAGCCTCACTCTGGGGCCAACGTCCTGACTTTC

v_call: TRBV9
j_call: TRBJ2-7
d_call: TRBD1
clone_size: .
cdr3_aa: CASSVGRRGLEQYF
cdr3_nt: TGTGCCAGCAGCGTAGGTCGCAGGGGGCTCGAGCAGTACTTC